What follows is one TCR beta chain and its context. Antigen specificity is unknown. The data were obtained in a study of cytomegalovirus exposure and HLA in healthy donors. Whole-study findings and limits: Only CMV serostatus was available as immune exposure information. Analysis was carried out at a later point, and it linked a missense DCLRE1C variant to TCR beta V- and J-gene trimming. Being productive about 90% or about 30% of the time was typical of most TCR beta V segments in an earlier analysis.

The PCR ran on 60 Vbeta and 13 Jbeta primers. Some clones are missing from TCRdb's copy, which holds only in-frame ones; the method was immunoSEQ multiplex PCR. The sample totals some 130,000 clones; its top ten clones hold more than 1.5%. The CDR3 extends over 12 amino acids. Looked up from germline, CDR1 is MDHEN and CDR2 is SYDVKM. Trimming shortened V by 3 bases and J by 5 bases, and 7 bases separated the two germline ends. Source material: PBMCs. The sequence was collected from a woman aged 40 to 50 in good health and CMV-seropositive. The gene calls are TRBV28 and TRBJ1-2; D is possibly TRBD1 (5 bases). The DNA of the CDR3 is TGTGCCAGCAGTTTCGGGGGGTATGGCTACACCTTC. As protein: CASSFGGYGYTF.